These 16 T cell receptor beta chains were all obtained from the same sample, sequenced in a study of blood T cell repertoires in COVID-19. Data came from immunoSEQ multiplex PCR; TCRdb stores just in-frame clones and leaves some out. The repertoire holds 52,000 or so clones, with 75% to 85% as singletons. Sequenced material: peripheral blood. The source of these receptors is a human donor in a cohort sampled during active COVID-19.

The CDR3 protein is CASSLVQGQGHYEQYF. DNA of the CDR3: TGTGCCAGCAGCTTAGTACAGGGACAGGGGCACTACGAGCAGTACTTC. V and J are TRBV7-9 and TRBJ2-7; TRBD1 aligns across 10 bases. The CDR3 sequence is 16 residues long. Per germline, CDR1 SEHNR and CDR2 FQNEAQ (reference sequence). Unmatched junction bases numbered 6, after V lost 1 base and J lost 3 bases. Drawing the rest from reference TRBV7-9 and TRBJ2-7, the complete variable domain is DTGVSQNPRHKITKRGQNVTFRCDPISEHNRLYWYRQTLGQGPEFLTYFQNEAQLEKSRLLSDRFSAERPKGSFSTLEIQRTEQGDSAMYLCASSLVQGQGHYEQYFGPGTRLTVT.

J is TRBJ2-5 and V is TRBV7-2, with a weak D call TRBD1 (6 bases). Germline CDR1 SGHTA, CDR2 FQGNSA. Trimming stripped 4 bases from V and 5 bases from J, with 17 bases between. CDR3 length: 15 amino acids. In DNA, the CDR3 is TGTGCCAGCAGCTCCGGGACAAGGGTGAGGGAGACCCAGTACTTC. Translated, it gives CASSSGTRVRETQYF.

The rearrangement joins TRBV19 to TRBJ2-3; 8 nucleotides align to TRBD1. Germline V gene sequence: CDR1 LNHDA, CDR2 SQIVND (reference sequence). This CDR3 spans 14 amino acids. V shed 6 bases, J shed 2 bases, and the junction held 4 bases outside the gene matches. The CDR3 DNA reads TGTGCCAGTAGACGGACAGGGACCACAGATACGCAGTATTTT. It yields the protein CASRRTGTTDTQYF.

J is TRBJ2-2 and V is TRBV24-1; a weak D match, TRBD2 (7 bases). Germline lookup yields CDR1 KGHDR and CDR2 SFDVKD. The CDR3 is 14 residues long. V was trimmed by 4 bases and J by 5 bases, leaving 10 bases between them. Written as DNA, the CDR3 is TGTGCCACCAGTGAACAGGGAGGGACCGGGGAGCTGTTTTTT. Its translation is CATSEQGGTGELFF.

The CDR3 here is CSASDRGLGAKNIQYF. The CDR3 nucleotides read TGCAGTGCTAGTGACAGGGGGCTCGGGGCCAAAAACATTCAGTACTTC. The chain carries TRBV20-1 and TRBJ2-4; 10 nucleotides line up with TRBD1. Trimming at V came to 3 bases and at J to 1 base, leaving 6 bases not matched to a gene. Germline loops: CDR1 DFQATT, CDR2 SNEGSKA (reference sequence). This CDR3 region has 16 residues.

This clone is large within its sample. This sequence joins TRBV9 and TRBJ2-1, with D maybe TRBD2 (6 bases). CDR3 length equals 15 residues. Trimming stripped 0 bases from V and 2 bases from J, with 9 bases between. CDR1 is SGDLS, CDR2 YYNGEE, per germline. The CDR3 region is CASSVAGATYNEQFF. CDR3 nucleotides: TGTGCCAGCAGCGTAGCGGGAGCCACCTACAATGAGCAGTTCTTC.

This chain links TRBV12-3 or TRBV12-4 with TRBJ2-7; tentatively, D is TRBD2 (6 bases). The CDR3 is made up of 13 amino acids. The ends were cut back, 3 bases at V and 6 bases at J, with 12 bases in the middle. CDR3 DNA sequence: TGTGCCAGCAGTTTGGGGGGAGTCTTCGAGCAGTACTTC. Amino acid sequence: CASSLGGVFEQYF.

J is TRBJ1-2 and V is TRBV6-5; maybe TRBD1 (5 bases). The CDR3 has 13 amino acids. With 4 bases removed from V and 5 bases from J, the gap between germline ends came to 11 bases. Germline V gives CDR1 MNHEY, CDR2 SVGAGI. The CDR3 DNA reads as TGTGCCAGCAGTTCCCAGGGTCGATATGGCTACACCTTC. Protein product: CASSSQGRYGYTF.

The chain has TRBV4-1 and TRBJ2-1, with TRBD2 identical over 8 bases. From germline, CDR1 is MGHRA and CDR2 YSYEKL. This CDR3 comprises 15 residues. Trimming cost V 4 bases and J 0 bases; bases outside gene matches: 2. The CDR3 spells CASSRLAGSYNEQFF. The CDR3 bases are TGCGCCAGCAGCCGTCTAGCGGGCTCCTACAATGAGCAGTTCTTC.

The CDR3 loop is CASSPTGYTGELFF. In nucleotides, the CDR3 is TGTGCCAGCTCACCAACAGGGTACACCGGGGAGCTGTTTTTT. The J gene is TRBJ2-2, the V gene TRBV18; tentative D call: TRBD1 (6 bases). V lost 2 bases, J lost 3 bases, and 7 bases lay in between. The CDR3 covers 14 residues. In germline, CDR1 is KGHSH, CDR2 LQKENI.

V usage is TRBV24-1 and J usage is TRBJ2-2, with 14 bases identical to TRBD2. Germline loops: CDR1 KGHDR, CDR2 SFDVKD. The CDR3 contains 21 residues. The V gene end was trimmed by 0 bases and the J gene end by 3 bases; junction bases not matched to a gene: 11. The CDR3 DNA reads TGTGCCACCAGTGATTTGCAAGGGAGACTAGCGGGAGGGCTCGACACCGGGGAGCTGTTTTTT. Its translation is CATSDLQGRLAGGLDTGELFF.

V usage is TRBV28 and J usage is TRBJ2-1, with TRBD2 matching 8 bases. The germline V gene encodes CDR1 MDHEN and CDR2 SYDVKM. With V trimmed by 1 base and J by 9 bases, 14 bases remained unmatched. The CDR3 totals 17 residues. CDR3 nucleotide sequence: TGTGCCAGCAGTTTATCCCCGGGGGGGAGGGCCGTTGGTGAGCAGTTCTTC. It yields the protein CASSLSPGGRAVGEQFF.

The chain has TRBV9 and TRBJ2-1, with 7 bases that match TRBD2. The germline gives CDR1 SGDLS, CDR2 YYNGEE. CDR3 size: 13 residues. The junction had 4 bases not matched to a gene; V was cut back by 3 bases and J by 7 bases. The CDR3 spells CASSERDYNEQFF. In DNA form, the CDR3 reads TGTGCCAGCAGCGAGCGGGATTATAATGAGCAGTTCTTC.

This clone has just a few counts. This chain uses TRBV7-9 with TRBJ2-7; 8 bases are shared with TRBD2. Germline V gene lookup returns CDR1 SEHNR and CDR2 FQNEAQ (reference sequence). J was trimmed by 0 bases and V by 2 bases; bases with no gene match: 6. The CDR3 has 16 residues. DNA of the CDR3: TGTGCCAGCAGCTTAAGCCTAGCGGGTAGCTCCTACGAGCAGTACTTC. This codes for CASSLSLAGSSYEQYF.

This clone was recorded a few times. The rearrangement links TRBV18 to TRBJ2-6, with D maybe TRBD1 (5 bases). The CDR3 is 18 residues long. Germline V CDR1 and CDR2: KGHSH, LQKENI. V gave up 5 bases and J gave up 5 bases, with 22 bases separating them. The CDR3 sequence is CASSSQSDIYSRANVLTF. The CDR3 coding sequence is TGTGCCAGCTCAAGTCAATCGGACATTTACAGTCGGGCCAACGTCCTGACTTTC. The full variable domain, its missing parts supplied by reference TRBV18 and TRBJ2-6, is NAGVMQNPRHLVRRRGQEARLRCSPMKGHSHVYWYRQLPEEGLKFMVYLQKENIIDESGMPKERFSAEFPKEGPSILRIQQVVRGDSAAYFCASSSQSDIYSRANVLTFGAGSRLTVL.

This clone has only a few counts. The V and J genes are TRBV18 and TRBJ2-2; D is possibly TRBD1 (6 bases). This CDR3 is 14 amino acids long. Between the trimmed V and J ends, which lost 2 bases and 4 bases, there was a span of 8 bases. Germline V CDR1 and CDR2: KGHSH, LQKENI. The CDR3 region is CASSPGGRTGELFF. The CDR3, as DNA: TGTGCCAGCTCACCAGGGGGCCGCACCGGGGAGCTGTTTTTT.